The 31 T cell receptor beta chains below were found in one sample sequenced in a study of cytomegalovirus exposure and HLA in healthy donors. The primer mix had 60 Vbeta and 13 Jbeta primers. Sequencing used immunoSEQ multiplex PCR; TCRdb keeps in-frame clones, though not all of them. The repertoire includes roughly 130,000 clones, around 67% of them detected once, and 4.3% sits in the top ten. Input material: PBMCs. Receptor source: a man younger than 35 in good health and CMV-seropositive.

On this clone: At one end the junction does not follow the germline gene, possibly because of a read error. This chain joins TRBV7-7 and TRBJ1-6; TRBD1 is a possible D gene (6 bases). CDR3 size: 13 residues. Germline lookup yields CDR1 SSHAT and CDR2 FNYEAQ (reference sequence). The CDR3 region has the DNA TGTGCTAGCAGCTTAACAGGGAACTCACCCCTCCACTTT. As protein: CASSLTGNSPLHF.

This chain joins TRBV6-6 and TRBJ2-7; 12 nucleotides align to TRBD1. V lost 7 bases, J lost 5 bases, and 9 bases stayed unmatched. Germline values: CDR1 MNHNY, CDR2 SVGAGI (reference sequence). The CDR3 is made up of 15 amino acids. The CDR3 is CASTLPGTGGHEQYF. The DNA of the CDR3 is TGTGCCAGCACCTTACCAGGGACAGGGGGCCACGAGCAGTACTTC.

The chain employs TRBV7-3 and TRBJ2-3; 7 nucleotides agree with TRBD1. The CDR3 is 14 amino acids. CDR1 is SGHTA, CDR2 FQGTGA, per germline. The V gene end was trimmed by 6 bases and the J gene end by 3 bases; junction bases not matched to a gene: 6. This CDR3 reads CASRRGQPTDTQYF. The CDR3 bases are TGTGCCAGCAGACGGGGACAGCCGACAGATACGCAGTATTTT.

The chain employs TRBV2 and TRBJ1-6; D gene uncertain. Germline CDR1 SNHLY, CDR2 FYNNEI. The length of the CDR3 is 12 residues. With 7 bases removed from V and 10 bases from J, the gap between germline ends came to 11 bases. The CDR3 sequence is CASKGEYSPLHF. The CDR3 nucleotides read TGTGCCAGCAAGGGAGAATACTCACCCCTCCACTTT.

The gene calls are TRBV27 and TRBJ2-1; D remains ambiguous. Germline assignment: CDR1 MNHEY and CDR2 SMNVEV (reference sequence). V gave up 8 bases and J gave up 7 bases, with 24 bases separating them. This CDR3 is built from 16 residues. The CDR3 here is CASRKALYRGGNEQFF. The CDR3 DNA is TGTGCCAGCCGTAAGGCCCTCTACCGAGGTGGTAATGAGCAGTTCTTC.

The V gene is TRBV6-1, the J gene TRBJ1-2; 8 bases fit TRBD1. Germline CDR1 reads MNHNS; CDR2 reads SASEGT. CDR3 length: 13 amino acids. Trimming took 6 bases from V and 4 from J; bases not matched to a gene: 4. The CDR3 sequence: CASRLTGGYGYTF. CDR3 nucleotide sequence: TGTGCCAGCAGATTAACAGGGGGCTATGGCTACACCTTC.

V and J are TRBV6-5 and TRBJ1-2; a possible D gene is TRBD1 (6 bases). V was shortened by 2 bases and J by 7 bases, with 14 bases between the two germline ends. CDR1 is MNHEY and CDR2 is SVGAGI in the germline V gene. CDR3 size: 14 residues. The CDR3 DNA sequence: TGTGCCAGCAGTTACGCACAGGGCTTTGGTGGCTACACCTTC. It specifies CASSYAQGFGGYTF.

In the case of this clone: The junction and the germline gene differ at one end; a read error may be behind it. The gene calls are TRBV7-7 and TRBJ2-6, with D possibly being TRBD2 (6 bases). The CDR3 length is 15 residues. Germline CDR1 and CDR2: SSHAT and FNYEAQ (reference sequence). CDR3 loop: CASSDPGAGANVLTF. DNA of the CDR3: TGTGCTAGCAGCGATCCGGGGGCTGGGGCCAACGTCCTGACTTTC.

V usage is TRBV7-2 and J usage is TRBJ2-5; 8 bases align to TRBD2. The length of the CDR3 is 15 residues. The germline gives CDR1 SGHTA, CDR2 FQGNSA. V shed 5 bases and J 4 bases; nucleotides not matched to a gene: 9. In nucleotides, the CDR3 is TGTGCCAGCAGCACGGGACTAGTGTACGGAGAGACCCAGTACTTC. Translating it yields CASSTGLVYGETQYF.

This rearrangement joins TRBV11-2 to TRBJ2-5, with 7 positions matching TRBD1. The CDR3 runs 14 residues. Germline CDR1 and CDR2: SGHAT and FQNNGV. V lost 6 bases and J lost 5; bases outside the gene matches: 9. The CDR3 region has the DNA TGTGCCAGCAGGGATGTGAGGGGGCGGGAGACCCAGTACTTC. It codes for CASRDVRGRETQYF.

The rearrangement links TRBV29-1 to TRBJ2-7; TRBD2 matches at 7 bases. Germline assignment: CDR1 SQVTM and CDR2 ANQGSEA. The length of the CDR3 is 14 residues. V shed 5 bases and J 1 base; nucleotides not matched to a gene: 8. The CDR3 sequence is CSVQGGRASYEQYF. CDR3 nucleotide sequence: TGCAGCGTTCAGGGCGGGAGAGCTTCCTACGAGCAGTACTTC.

V gene TRBV21-1 combines with J gene TRBJ2-5; the D call TRBD1 from the table was never checked on the DNA. The DNA end favors TRBJ2-7, so the J call may be wrong. TRBV21-1 is classified as a pseudogene. CDR3 length: 12 amino acids. CDR3 sequence reads: CASNTGNYEQYF. In DNA form, the CDR3 reads TGTGCCAGCAACACAGGGAACTACGAGCAGTACTTC.

This chain links TRBV5-4 with TRBJ1-2; D is ambiguous. Trimming removed 0 bases from V and 4 bases from J, with 10 bases in between. Germline CDR1 reads SGHNT; CDR2 reads YYREEE (reference sequence). The CDR3 has 14 residues. The CDR3: CASSLGVPGYGYTF. The CDR3 bases are TGTGCCAGCAGCTTGGGTGTCCCCGGCTATGGCTACACCTTC.

The chain uses TRBV14 and TRBJ2-7, with D possibly matching TRBD1 (6 bases). Germline lookup yields CDR1 SGHDN and CDR2 FVKESK. The CDR3 length is 13 residues. V was trimmed by 5 bases and J by 3 bases, leaving 11 bases between them. The CDR3 coding sequence is TGTGCCAGCAGCGATGGCAGGGGCTACGAGCAGTACTTC. Translating gives CASSDGRGYEQYF.

This clone was recorded a few times. The rearrangement joins TRBV5-1 to TRBJ2-3; D gene uncertain. V was clipped by 1 base and J by 6 bases, with 15 bases between them. The CDR3 loop spans 15 amino acids. Germline V gives CDR1 SGHRS, CDR2 YFSETQ. CDR3 nucleotides: TGCGCCAGCAGCTTGAACCACTACCTGACGGATACGCAGTATTTT. It is translated as CASSLNHYLTDTQYF.

This clone was seen more than once but under ten times. This chain connects TRBV7-2 to TRBJ1-1, with D possibly being TRBD1 (5 bases). Germline V gene sequence: CDR1 SGHTA, CDR2 FQGNSA. V was trimmed by 0 bases and J by 5 bases, leaving 13 bases between them. The CDR3 is made up of 15 amino acids. The CDR3 bases are TGTGCCAGCAGCTTAGCGTGGGGCAGTGATACTGAAGCTTTCTTT. Protein sequence: CASSLAWGSDTEAFF.

V is TRBV6-6 and J is TRBJ1-1; tentative D call: TRBD1 (5 bases). The ends were cut back, 8 bases at V and 11 bases at J, with 15 bases in the middle. Germline V CDR1 and CDR2: MNHNY, SVGAGI (reference sequence). The CDR3 has 11 residues. Here the CDR3 reads CASGSDITAFF. DNA for the CDR3: TGTGCCAGCGGGTCGGACATAACGGCTTTCTTT.

This clone was seen a handful of times. This rearrangement joins TRBV7-8 to TRBJ2-7; 10 positions match TRBD1. Trimming cost V 3 bases and J 6 bases; bases outside gene matches: 5. Per the germline V gene, CDR1 is SGHVS and CDR2 is FQNEAQ. CDR3 size: 14 residues. This CDR3 is CASSFRDRGGEQYF. CDR3 sequence (DNA): TGTGCCAGCAGCTTTAGGGACAGGGGTGGCGAGCAGTACTTC.

The V and J genes are TRBV28 and TRBJ2-5; TRBD2 aligns across 11 bases. J lost 1 base, V lost 4 bases, and 5 bases had no gene match. Germline V lookup: CDR1 MDHEN, CDR2 SYDVKM. The CDR3 length is 16 residues. This CDR3 is CASSSRLAGFQETQYF. The DNA for the CDR3 is TGTGCCAGCAGTTCTCGACTAGCGGGGTTCCAAGAGACCCAGTACTTC. Drawing the rest from reference TRBV28 and TRBJ2-5, the complete variable domain is DVKVTQSSRYLVKRTGEKVFLECVQDMDHENMFWYRQDPGLGLRLIYFSYDVKMKEKGDIPEGYSVSREKKERFSLILESASTNQTSMYLCASSSRLAGFQETQYFGPGTRLLVL.

V usage is TRBV6-5 and J usage is TRBJ2-2; 12 bases agree with TRBD2. Germline V gene data show CDR1 as MNHEY and CDR2 as SVGAGI. V lost 7 bases and J lost 6; bases outside the gene matches: 6. CDR3 size: 15 residues. Here the CDR3 DNA reads TGTGCCAGCAAAAAGACTAGCGGGAGATCCGGGGAGCTGTTTTTT. Its protein product is CASKKTSGRSGELFF.

This clone turned up a few times. The chain combines TRBV7-8 with TRBJ1-3; D might be TRBD1 (6 bases). V was cut by 0 bases and J by 2 bases, with 14 bases left in between. CDR1 and CDR2 (germline): SGHVS, FQNEAQ. The CDR3 is 17 residues long. CDR3 sequence reads: CASSLALRRGPGNTIYF. The CDR3 DNA follows: TGTGCCAGCAGCTTAGCGCTGAGGCGGGGGCCTGGAAACACCATATATTTT.

This chain joins TRBV5-1 and TRBJ2-1; D gene uncertain. Germline lookup yields CDR1 SGHRS and CDR2 YFSETQ. The CDR3 sequence is 14 residues long. Trimming removed 0 bases at V and 3 bases at J, with 7 bases between. The CDR3 DNA reads TGCGCCAGCAGCTTGGCTAGTGGCTACAATGAGCAGTTCTTC. The encoded protein is CASSLASGYNEQFF.

J is TRBJ2-7 and V is TRBV2; tentative D call: TRBD1 (5 bases). The V end was cut by 6 bases, the J end by 2 bases, with 14 bases between. This CDR3 has 14 residues. From germline, CDR1 is SNHLY and CDR2 FYNNEI. The CDR3 sequence is CASSYQGSPYEQYF. For the CDR3, the DNA is TGTGCCAGCAGCTATCAGGGTTCTCCCTACGAGCAGTACTTC.

This clone turned up a few times. Other DNA sequences of this sample code for an identical CDR3. The chain uses TRBV27 and TRBJ1-2, with D possibly matching TRBD1 (5 bases). Germline CDR1 and CDR2: MNHEY and SMNVEV (reference sequence). V gave up 4 bases and J gave up 10 bases, with 13 bases separating them. The CDR3 is 12 amino acids. In DNA form, the CDR3 reads TGTGCCAGCAGTTCCCCCCCAGGGTCCTACACCTTC. It translates to CASSSPPGSYTF.

The chain is built from TRBV10-3 and TRBJ1-5; 8 nucleotides agree with TRBD1. Unmatched junction bases numbered 10, after V lost 6 bases and J lost 3 bases. The CDR3 runs to 16 residues. Germline values: CDR1 ENHRY, CDR2 SYGVKD. Written as DNA, the CDR3 is TGTGCCATCAGCGACGGGGGACAGGCCATCAATCAGCCCCAGCATTTT. Protein: CAISDGGQAINQPQHF.

This chain connects TRBV4-2 to TRBJ1-4; D is unresolved. This CDR3 comprises 16 residues. CDR1 is LGHNA, CDR2 YNFKEQ, per germline. Trimming cost V 0 bases and J 4 bases, with 12 bases left between them. The CDR3 DNA is TGTGCCAGCAGCCAAGATCCAACAGCTCTTAATGAAAAACTGTTTTTT. Encoded protein: CASSQDPTALNEKLFF.

For the CDR3, the DNA is TGTGCCAGCAGCTTGCAGCCTAGCGGGGGGGATCTCTCCTACGAGCAGTACTTC. It is translated as CASSLQPSGGDLSYEQYF. The rearrangement joins TRBV5-4 to TRBJ2-7; 12 bases align to TRBD2. J lost 0 bases, V lost 1 base, and 8 bases had no gene match. Looked up from germline, CDR1 is SGHNT and CDR2 is YYREEE (reference sequence). The CDR3 totals 18 residues.

This chain connects TRBV14 to TRBJ2-7; D ambiguous. Germline-derived CDR1 and CDR2 are SGHDN and FVKESK. Trimming took off 0 bases at V and 3 bases at J, with 15 bases between the two ends. The CDR3 runs 16 residues. The CDR3 bases are TGTGCCAGCAGCCAAGAAGTCGGGTCCCCCTTCTACGAGCAGTACTTC. This codes for CASSQEVGSPFYEQYF.

CDR3 in amino acids: CASSLYGTGFYNSPLHF. The CDR3 nucleotides read TGTGCCAGCAGCTTGTACGGGACAGGTTTTTATAATTCACCCCTCCACTTT. This chain links TRBV5-4 with TRBJ1-6, with 8 bases fitting TRBD1. This CDR3 has 17 residues. V was clipped by 1 base and J by 4 bases; unmatched bases: 7. Germline CDR1 reads SGHNT; CDR2 reads YYREEE (reference sequence). The full variable domain, in which reference TRBV5-4 and TRBJ1-6 provide the parts outside the CDR3, is ETGVTQSPTHLIKTRGQQVTLRCSSQSGHNTVSWYQQALGQGPQFIFQYYREEENGRGNFPPRFSGLQFPNYSSELNVNALELDDSALYLCASSLYGTGFYNSPLHFGNGTRLTVT.

This clone appeared once. The DNA of the CDR3 is TGTGCCAGCAGCAGGGACAGGAAGGAGACCCAGTACTTC. This translates into CASSRDRKETQYF. The chain couples TRBV7-2 to TRBJ2-5, with 8 bases lining up with TRBD1. The CDR3 spans 13 residues. In germline, CDR1 is SGHTA, CDR2 FQGNSA. V dropped 5 bases and J dropped 5; count of bases not matched to a gene: 4.

The CDR3 here is CASSGRTGGFATQYF. The CDR3 DNA is TGTGCCAGCAGTGGGAGGACAGGGGGTTTTGCGACCCAGTACTTC. The chain uses TRBV6-1 and TRBJ2-5; 10 bases match TRBD1. The CDR3 has 15 residues. V shed 4 bases, J shed 7 bases, and the junction held 9 bases outside the gene matches. Germline V gene sequence: CDR1 MNHNS, CDR2 SASEGT.